These T cell receptor beta chains were read from a single sample in a study of vaccination effects on CD4 cells after COVID-19. Their target antigens are unknown. Here immunoSEQ multiplex PCR was the method, and the copy in TCRdb shows in-frame clones only, minus some. The sample records around 60,000 clones, around four fifths being singletons. Sequenced here: CD4+ T cells from PBMCs cultured with HCoV-229E spike peptides, sampled after COVID-19 vaccination. The receptors shown here come from a human donor who received a COVID-19 vaccine. Each CDR3 is given with its conserved first and last residue. Each record gives: D gene, clone size, J gene, V gene, CDR3 DNA, CDR3 protein. D genes are given only for firm matches. Size is stated for part of the rows, as once, few or many counts, or as a class when the clone is expanded.

D gene: NA
clone size: once
J gene: TRBJ1-5
V gene: TRBV4-2
CDR3 DNA: TGTGCCAGCAGCCCGCAGACTGGTCATAGCAATCAGCCCCAGCATTTT
CDR3 protein: CASSPQTGHSNQPQHF

D gene: TRBD1
clone size: NA
J gene: TRBJ1-5
V gene: TRBV7-2
CDR3 DNA: TGTGCCAGCAGCGCCGACAGGGCTCAGCCCCAGCATTTT
CDR3 protein: CASSADRAQPQHF

D gene: TRBD1
clone size: once
J gene: TRBJ1-6
V gene: TRBV30
CDR3 DNA: TGTGCCTGGAGCCAAGACAGGGTTGGTTCACCCCTCCACTTT
CDR3 protein: CAWSQDRVGSPLHF

D gene: NA
clone size: NA
J gene: TRBJ2-5
V gene: TRBV27
CDR3 DNA: TGTGCCAGCAGTTTGGCCGGGGTTAGGGATGAGACCCAGTACTTC
CDR3 protein: CASSLAGVRDETQYF

D gene: TRBD2
clone size: NA
J gene: TRBJ2-1
V gene: TRBV14
CDR3 DNA: TGTGCCAGCAGCCCCTTAGCGGGGGGCCTCAATGAGCAGTTCTTC
CDR3 protein: CASSPLAGGLNEQFF

D gene: NA
clone size: NA
J gene: TRBJ1-1
V gene: TRBV7-3
CDR3 DNA: TGTGCCAGCAGCTTAACCGGGACATCCACTGAAGCTTTCTTT
CDR3 protein: CASSLTGTSTEAFF

D gene: NA
clone size: NA
J gene: TRBJ1-1
V gene: TRBV5-1
CDR3 DNA: TGCGCCAGCAGCCCCGGGGGGGACAACACTGAAGCTTTCTTT
CDR3 protein: CASSPGGDNTEAFF

D gene: TRBD1
clone size: NA
J gene: TRBJ1-3
V gene: TRBV9
CDR3 DNA: TGTGCCAGCAGCGACCAGACAGGGGGGTTGACTGGAAACACCATATATTTT
CDR3 protein: CASSDQTGGLTGNTIYF

D gene: NA
clone size: NA
J gene: TRBJ2-5
V gene: TRBV6-1
CDR3 DNA: TGTGCCAGCAGTGAAGTCATACAAGAGACCCAGTACTTC
CDR3 protein: CASSEVIQETQYF

D gene: TRBD1
clone size: NA
J gene: TRBJ1-3
V gene: TRBV5-1
CDR3 DNA: TGCGCCAGCAGCTTGGGGACGACAGGGAACGGAAACACCATATATTTT
CDR3 protein: CASSLGTTGNGNTIYF

D gene: NA
clone size: NA
J gene: TRBJ2-3
V gene: TRBV11-2
CDR3 DNA: TGTGCCAGCAGCTTAGGGCAGGGGCTCCTCACAGATACGCAGTATTTT
CDR3 protein: CASSLGQGLLTDTQYF

D gene: NA
clone size: NA
J gene: TRBJ2-5
V gene: TRBV12-5
CDR3 DNA: TGTGCTAGTGGTGCGACCCTTGAGACCCAGTACTTC
CDR3 protein: CASGATLETQYF

D gene: NA
clone size: NA
J gene: TRBJ2-3
V gene: TRBV7-3
CDR3 DNA: TGTGCCAGCAGCTTAACGCCGGGGGGCATGGGCACAGATACGCAGTATTTT
CDR3 protein: CASSLTPGGMGTDTQYF

D gene: NA
clone size: few
J gene: TRBJ1-4
V gene: TRBV4-3
CDR3 DNA: TGCGCCAGCAGCCCCGGGGGATTTAATGAAAAACTGTTTTTT
CDR3 protein: CASSPGGFNEKLFF

D gene: NA
clone size: NA
J gene: TRBJ1-1
V gene: TRBV5-1
CDR3 DNA: TGCGCCAGCAGCGCAGGGATCAGATCCACTGAAGCTTTCTTT
CDR3 protein: CASSAGIRSTEAFF

D gene: NA
clone size: NA
J gene: TRBJ2-1
V gene: TRBV21-1
CDR3 DNA: TGTGCCAGCACCCCGAGCCGACAGGGGGTTTACAATGAGCAGTTCTTC
CDR3 protein: CASTPSRQGVYNEQFF

D gene: NA
clone size: NA
J gene: TRBJ1-2
V gene: TRBV9
CDR3 DNA: TGTGCCAGCAGCGTAGGTAACAGGGTTGGCTATGGCTACACCTTC
CDR3 protein: CASSVGNRVGYGYTF

D gene: NA
clone size: few
J gene: TRBJ1-6
V gene: TRBV12-3/TRBV12-4
CDR3 DNA: TGTGCCAGCAGTAAAAAACAGGGAACACCCCTCCACTTT
CDR3 protein: CASSKKQGTPLHF

D gene: NA
clone size: NA
J gene: TRBJ1-1
V gene: TRBV6-6
CDR3 DNA: TGTGCCAGCACCTGGGGCCCTGGCACTGAAGCTTTCTTT
CDR3 protein: CASTWGPGTEAFF

D gene: TRBD2
clone size: few
J gene: TRBJ2-1
V gene: TRBV7-2
CDR3 DNA: TGTGCCAGCAGCAATCTACTAGCGGGGGTCGGACAGTTCTTC
CDR3 protein: CASSNLLAGVGQFF

D gene: NA
clone size: few
J gene: TRBJ1-1
V gene: TRBV6-2/TRBV6-3
CDR3 DNA: TGTGCCAGCAGTTACTCCAGGGCTCCAGCTTTCTTT
CDR3 protein: CASSYSRAPAFF

D gene: NA
clone size: NA
J gene: TRBJ1-1
V gene: TRBV19
CDR3 DNA: TGTGCCAGTAGTCTAACATACCGGGCGGGGACTCTTTTT
CDR3 protein: CASSLTYRAGTLF

D gene: NA
clone size: NA
J gene: TRBJ2-5
V gene: TRBV24-1
CDR3 DNA: TGTGCCACCAGTGCCCGAGGTTCAGGGAGGCAAGAGACCCAGTACTTC
CDR3 protein: CATSARGSGRQETQYF

D gene: NA
clone size: NA
J gene: TRBJ1-5
V gene: TRBV2
CDR3 DNA: TGTGCCACAGCCGCACCAAATCAGCCCCAGCATTTT
CDR3 protein: CATAAPNQPQHF

D gene: NA
clone size: NA
J gene: TRBJ1-1
V gene: TRBV7-2
CDR3 DNA: TGTGCCAGCAGCCCGGGTGGCAGGTGGAACACTGAAGCTTTCTTT
CDR3 protein: CASSPGGRWNTEAFF

D gene: TRBD1
clone size: NA
J gene: TRBJ1-2
V gene: TRBV19
CDR3 DNA: TGTGCCAGTAGTATCCCGGGACAGCCAAAAGGCTATGGCTACACCTTC
CDR3 protein: CASSIPGQPKGYGYTF

D gene: NA
clone size: NA
J gene: TRBJ2-1
V gene: TRBV2
CDR3 DNA: TGTGCCAGCAGTGTCTTTATGAACAATGAGCAGTTCTTC
CDR3 protein: CASSVFMNNEQFF

D gene: NA
clone size: NA
J gene: TRBJ1-1
V gene: TRBV12-5
CDR3 DNA: TGTGCTAGTGGTTTGCGGCAGGGCGCTGAAGCTTTCTTT
CDR3 protein: CASGLRQGAEAFF

D gene: NA
clone size: NA
J gene: TRBJ1-1
V gene: TRBV27
CDR3 DNA: TGTGCCAGCAGTTTATGGGGGGCCCGCGGGGCCACTGAAGCTTTCTTT
CDR3 protein: CASSLWGARGATEAFF

D gene: NA
clone size: NA
J gene: TRBJ1-5
V gene: TRBV30
CDR3 DNA: TGTGCCTGGAGTGCGACAGGCAATCAGCCCCAGCATTTT
CDR3 protein: CAWSATGNQPQHF

D gene: TRBD1
clone size: NA
J gene: TRBJ1-2
V gene: TRBV27
CDR3 DNA: TGTGCCAGCAGTTTAGGACAGGGGAGTAGCGGCTACACCTTC
CDR3 protein: CASSLGQGSSGYTF

D gene: TRBD1
clone size: NA
J gene: TRBJ1-6
V gene: TRBV5-1
CDR3 DNA: TGCGCCAGCAGCCCGGCGGACAGGGGTTCGTGGTCACCCCTCCACTTT
CDR3 protein: CASSPADRGSWSPLHF

D gene: NA
clone size: few
J gene: TRBJ1-4
V gene: TRBV5-1
CDR3 DNA: TGCGCCAGCAGCTCCACTGCGGGCCGTAATGAAAAACTGTTTTTT
CDR3 protein: CASSSTAGRNEKLFF

D gene: NA
clone size: NA
J gene: TRBJ1-5
V gene: TRBV5-1
CDR3 DNA: TGCGCCAGCAGCTTGGAAGGGGCGAGTCAGCCCCAGCATTTT
CDR3 protein: CASSLEGASQPQHF

D gene: NA
clone size: NA
J gene: TRBJ1-1
V gene: TRBV5-1
CDR3 DNA: TGCGCCAGCAGCACCGGGACCCCGAGGAGAACTGAAGCTTTCTTT
CDR3 protein: CASSTGTPRRTEAFF

D gene: NA
clone size: NA
J gene: TRBJ2-3
V gene: TRBV3-1/TRBV3-2
CDR3 DNA: TGTGCCAGCAGCCTCCTGGCGGGTGAAACGCAGTATTTT
CDR3 protein: CASSLLAGETQYF

D gene: NA
clone size: NA
J gene: TRBJ2-3
V gene: TRBV7-2
CDR3 DNA: TGTGCCAGCAGCTTAGTTGAGGGGTATACGCAGTATTTT
CDR3 protein: CASSLVEGYTQYF

D gene: TRBD1
clone size: NA
J gene: TRBJ1-2
V gene: TRBV28
CDR3 DNA: TGTGCCAGCAGTTCCGACAGGGTCTACGGCTACACCTTC
CDR3 protein: CASSSDRVYGYTF

D gene: NA
clone size: NA
J gene: TRBJ1-4
V gene: TRBV4-2
CDR3 DNA: TGTGCCAGCAGCCAAGAGGTACGGAATGAAAAACTGTTTTTT
CDR3 protein: CASSQEVRNEKLFF

D gene: TRBD2
clone size: NA
J gene: TRBJ2-1
V gene: TRBV7-3
CDR3 DNA: TGTGCCAGCAGCTTGGGGACTAGCGGGGGGAATGAGCAGTTCTTC
CDR3 protein: CASSLGTSGGNEQFF

D gene: NA
clone size: once
J gene: TRBJ2-3
V gene: TRBV7-3
CDR3 DNA: TGTGCCAGCAGGCCCTTTTATACAGATACGCAGTATTTT
CDR3 protein: CASRPFYTDTQYF

D gene: NA
clone size: NA
J gene: TRBJ1-1
V gene: TRBV5-1
CDR3 DNA: TGCGCCAGCAGCTTTGCGAGGGGTAACACTGAAGCTTTCTTT
CDR3 protein: CASSFARGNTEAFF

D gene: NA
clone size: NA
J gene: TRBJ1-1
V gene: TRBV27
CDR3 DNA: TGTGCCAGCAGGCAAGTATGGAACACTGAAGCTTTCTTT
CDR3 protein: CASRQVWNTEAFF

D gene: NA
clone size: NA
J gene: TRBJ1-6
V gene: TRBV5-1
CDR3 DNA: TGCGCCAGCAGCTTGGGGTCCCCACCCCTCCACTTT
CDR3 protein: CASSLGSPPLHF

D gene: NA
clone size: NA
J gene: TRBJ1-5
V gene: TRBV6-6
CDR3 DNA: TGTGCCAGCAGTCCCCTGATAGCTAGCAATCAGCCCCAGCATTTT
CDR3 protein: CASSPLIASNQPQHF

D gene: TRBD1
clone size: few
J gene: TRBJ1-6
V gene: TRBV5-1
CDR3 DNA: TGCGCCAGCAGCTTGGCCGATAGACAGGGGAATTCACCCCTCCACTTT
CDR3 protein: CASSLADRQGNSPLHF

D gene: NA
clone size: NA
J gene: TRBJ2-5
V gene: TRBV6-5
CDR3 DNA: TGTGCCAGCAGTTACTCGTGGAGTAACCAAGAGACCCAGTACTTC
CDR3 protein: CASSYSWSNQETQYF

D gene: NA
clone size: once
J gene: TRBJ1-4
V gene: TRBV18
CDR3 DNA: TGTGCCAGCTCACCACCGGTCTCGACAGGAGCAACTAATGAAAAACTGTTTTTT
CDR3 protein: CASSPPVSTGATNEKLFF